This TCR beta chain was identified during a study of blood T cell repertoires in COVID-19. At the level of the study: PBMCs, B-cell-depleted T cells, or T cells provided the cDNA or gDNA that made up the material.

Here immunoSEQ multiplex PCR was the method, and the copy in TCRdb shows in-frame clones only, minus some. Here the sample spans roughly 250,000 clones, around nine tenths being singletons. Clinical histories supplied by participants themselves formed the basis of cohort assignment. This clonotype originated in a woman aged 18 to 35 who had recovered from COVID-19. Sequencing used PBMCs or T cells enriched from blood (not recorded which).

The CDR3: CATSFWEQGNYGYTF. CDR3 nucleotide sequence: TGTGCCACCTCCTTTTGGGAGCAGGGGAACTATGGCTACACCTTC. This chain joins TRBV10-3 and TRBJ1-2, with D tentatively TRBD1 (6 bases). Per germline, CDR1 ENHRY and CDR2 SYGVKD. This CDR3 region has 15 residues. Deletions cut 10 bases from V and 2 bases from J, with 20 bases between.